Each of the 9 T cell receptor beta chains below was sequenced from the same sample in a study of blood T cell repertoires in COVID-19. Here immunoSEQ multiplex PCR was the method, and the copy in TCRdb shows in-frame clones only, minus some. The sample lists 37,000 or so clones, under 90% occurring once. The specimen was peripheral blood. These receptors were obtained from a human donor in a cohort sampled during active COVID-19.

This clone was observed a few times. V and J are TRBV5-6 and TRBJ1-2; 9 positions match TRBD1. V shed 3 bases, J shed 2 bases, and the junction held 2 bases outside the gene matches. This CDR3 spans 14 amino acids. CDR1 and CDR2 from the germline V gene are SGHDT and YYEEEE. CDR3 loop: CASSWGTGNYGYTF. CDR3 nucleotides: TGTGCCAGCAGCTGGGGGACAGGGAACTATGGCTACACCTTC. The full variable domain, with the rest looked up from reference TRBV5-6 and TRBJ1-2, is DAGVTQSPTHLIKTRGQQVTLRCSPKSGHDTVSWYQQALGQGPQFIFQYYEEEERQRGNFPDRFSGHQFPNYSSELNVNALLLGDSALYLCASSWGTGNYGYTFGSGTRLTVV.

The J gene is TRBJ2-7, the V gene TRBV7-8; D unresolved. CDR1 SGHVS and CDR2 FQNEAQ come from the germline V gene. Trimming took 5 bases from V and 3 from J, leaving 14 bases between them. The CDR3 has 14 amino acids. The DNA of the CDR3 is TGTGCCAGCAGCCGTGGTGGCAGCGTCTACGAGCAGTACTTC. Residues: CASSRGGSVYEQYF.

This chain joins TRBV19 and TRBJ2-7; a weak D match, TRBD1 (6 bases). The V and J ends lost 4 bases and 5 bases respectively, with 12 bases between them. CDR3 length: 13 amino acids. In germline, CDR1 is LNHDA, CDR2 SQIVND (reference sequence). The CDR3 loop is CASSRQTGDEQYF. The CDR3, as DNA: TGTGCCAGTAGTAGGCAGACAGGCGACGAGCAGTACTTC.

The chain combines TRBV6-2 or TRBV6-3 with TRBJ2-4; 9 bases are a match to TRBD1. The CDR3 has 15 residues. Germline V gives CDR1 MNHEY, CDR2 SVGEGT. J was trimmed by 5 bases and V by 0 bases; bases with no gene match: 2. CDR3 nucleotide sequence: TGTGCCAGCAGTTACTCAGGACAGGGGCAAAACATTCAGTACTTC. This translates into CASSYSGQGQNIQYF.

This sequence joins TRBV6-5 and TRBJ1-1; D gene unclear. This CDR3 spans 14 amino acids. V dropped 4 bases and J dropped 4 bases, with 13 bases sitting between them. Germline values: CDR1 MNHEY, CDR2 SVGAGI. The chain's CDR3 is CASSSARARTEAFF. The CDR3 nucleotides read TGTGCCAGCAGTTCCGCGAGGGCGCGCACTGAAGCTTTCTTT.

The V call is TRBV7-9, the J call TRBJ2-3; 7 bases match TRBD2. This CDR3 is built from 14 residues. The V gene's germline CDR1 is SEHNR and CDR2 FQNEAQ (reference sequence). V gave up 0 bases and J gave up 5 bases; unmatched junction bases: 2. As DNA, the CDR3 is TGTGCCAGCAGCTTAGCGGGGGGGGTAGATACGCAGTATTTT. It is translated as CASSLAGGVDTQYF.

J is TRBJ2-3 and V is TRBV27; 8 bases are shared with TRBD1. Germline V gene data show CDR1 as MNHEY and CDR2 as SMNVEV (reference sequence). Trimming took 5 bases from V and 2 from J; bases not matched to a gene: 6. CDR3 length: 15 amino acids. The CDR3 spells CASSPRDRNTDTQYF. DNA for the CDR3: TGTGCCAGCAGTCCCCGGGACAGGAACACAGATACGCAGTATTTT.

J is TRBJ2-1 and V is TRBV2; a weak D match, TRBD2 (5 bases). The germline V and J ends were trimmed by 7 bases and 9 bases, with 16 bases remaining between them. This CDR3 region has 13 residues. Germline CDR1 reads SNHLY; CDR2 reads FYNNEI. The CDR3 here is CASTLGPGIEQFF. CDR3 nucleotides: TGTGCCAGCACCTTGGGTCCGGGGATTGAGCAGTTCTTC.

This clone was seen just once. The CDR3 sequence is CACSERNTIYF. The CDR3 DNA reads TGTGCCTGTTCTGAGAGAAACACCATATATTTT. V is TRBV30 and J is TRBJ1-3, with no clear D. V was shortened by 6 bases and J by 5 bases, with 8 bases between the two germline ends. CDR1 is GTSNPN and CDR2 is SVGIG in the germline V gene (reference sequence). CDR3 size: 11 residues.